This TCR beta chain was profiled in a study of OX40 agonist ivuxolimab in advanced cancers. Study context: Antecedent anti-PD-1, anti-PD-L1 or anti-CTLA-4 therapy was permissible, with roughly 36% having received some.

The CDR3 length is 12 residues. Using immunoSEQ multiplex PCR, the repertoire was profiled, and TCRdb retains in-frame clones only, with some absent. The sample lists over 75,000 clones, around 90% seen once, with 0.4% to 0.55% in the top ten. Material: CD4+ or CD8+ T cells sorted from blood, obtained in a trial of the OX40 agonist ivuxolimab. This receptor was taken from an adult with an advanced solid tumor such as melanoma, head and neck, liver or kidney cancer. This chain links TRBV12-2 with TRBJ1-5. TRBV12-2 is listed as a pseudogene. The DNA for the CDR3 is TGTGCAAGTCGGGGGAGCAATCAGCCCCAGCATTTT. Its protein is CASRGSNQPQHF.